These 17 T cell receptor beta chains came from one sample sequenced in a study of breast tumors, draining lymph nodes, adjacent tissues. Using its own MiXCR run on the multiplex PCR reads, TCRdb lists one record per CDR3 protein. The sample lists 150,000 to 200,000 distinct CDR3 sequences, 25% to 40% occurring once. Samples came from axillary lymph nodes draining the breast cancer. The sequencing sample was made of axillary lymph node tissue. The receptors originated from a female donor with breast cancer. Some clones in this sample may be carry-over from other donors' samples.

Concerning this clonotype itself: A read error is possible here, since a much larger clone lies one base away. This sequence joins TRBV6-5 and TRBJ1-4, with 7 nucleotides matching TRBD1. CDR3 size: 16 residues. CDR1 and CDR2 (germline): MNHEY, SVGAGI. V was clipped by 8 bases and J by 2 bases; unmatched bases: 11. The CDR3 region has the DNA TGTGCCAGCGCCAGGACAGGAACTCTCACTAATGAAAAACTGTTTTTT. It translates to CASARTGTLTNEKLFF.

The sample holds a few counts of this clonotype. Just one base apart from a much larger clone, this may be a read error. The rearrangement joins TRBV20-1 to TRBJ2-7; 7 bases match TRBD1. This CDR3 has 13 residues. CDR1 and CDR2 from the germline V gene are DFQATT and SNEGSKA (reference sequence). V dropped 0 bases and J dropped 9; count of bases not matched to a gene: 8. CDR3 sequence reads: CSARDLNKGAQYF. DNA for the CDR3: TGCAGTGCTAGAGATCTCAACAAGGGGGCGCAGTACTTC.

This clonotype came up a few times. The rearrangement uses TRBV9 and TRBJ2-5, with 14 bases aligning to TRBD2. The length of the CDR3 is 17 residues. J was trimmed by 4 bases and V by 4 bases; bases with no gene match: 9. In germline, CDR1 is SGDLS, CDR2 YYNGEE. CDR3 sequence reads: CASSRGLAGGRGETQYF. In nucleotides, the CDR3 is TGTGCCAGCAGCAGAGGACTAGCGGGGGGCCGGGGAGAGACCCAGTACTTC.

CDR3 bases: TGTGCCAGCAGCGTAGGTTCTAGCGGGAGCACAGATACGCAGTATTTT. It is translated as CASSVGSSGSTDTQYF. The chain is built from TRBV9 and TRBJ2-3; 8 bases align to TRBD2. With V trimmed by 0 bases and J by 0 bases, 3 bases remained unmatched. Germline CDR1 reads SGDLS; CDR2 reads YYNGEE. The CDR3 covers 16 residues. Combining the CDR3 with reference TRBV9 and TRBJ2-3 gives the whole variable domain DSGVTQTPKHLITATGQRVTLRCSPRSGDLSVYWYQQSLDQGLQFLIQYYNGEERAKGNILERFSAQQFPDLHSELNLSSLELGDSALYFCASSVGSSGSTDTQYFGPGTRLTVL.

This clonotype was counted ten times or more. The rearrangement links TRBV7-6 to TRBJ2-1, with TRBD1 matching 10 bases. In germline, CDR1 is SGHVS, CDR2 FNYEAQ. This CDR3 is built from 15 residues. With V trimmed by 5 bases and J by 3 bases, 4 bases remained unmatched. The CDR3 sequence is CASSRDRGYYNEQFF. In DNA, the CDR3 is TGTGCCAGCAGCCGGGACAGGGGCTACTACAATGAGCAGTTCTTC.

The chain joins TRBV25-1 to TRBJ1-4; D uncertain. The CDR3 sequence is 16 residues long. Germline V CDR1 and CDR2: MGHDK, SYGVNS. The ends were cut back, 3 bases at V and 5 bases at J, with 16 bases in the middle. CDR3 sequence: CASSEVLAGQNEKLFF. As DNA, the CDR3 is TGTGCCAGCAGTGAGGTGCTAGCGGGTCAAAATGAAAAACTGTTTTTT.

The rearrangement links TRBV7-6 to TRBJ1-4; TRBD1 might be the D (6 bases). Germline values: CDR1 SGHVS, CDR2 FNYEAQ. Deletions cut 4 bases from V and 8 bases from J, with 17 bases between. CDR3 length: 15 amino acids. This chain's CDR3 is CASSSEAQGGEKLFF. The CDR3 nucleotides read TGTGCCAGCAGCTCGGAGGCACAGGGAGGCGAAAAACTGTTTTTT.

A remark on this clonotype: A single base separates this from a much larger clone, so it may be a read error. The chain joins TRBV6-1 to TRBJ2-7; no clear D gene. This CDR3 contains 14 residues. The V and J ends lost 5 bases and 5 bases respectively, with 16 bases between them. Germline V lookup: CDR1 MNHNS, CDR2 SASEGT. The CDR3 DNA is TGTGCCAGCAGTCTGGGATCGCACTTCGACGAGCAGTACTTC. As protein: CASSLGSHFDEQYF.

This clonotype was recorded many times. The chain uses TRBV4-2 and TRBJ2-2, with D unresolved. The CDR3 loop spans 18 amino acids. CDR1 LGHNA and CDR2 YNFKEQ come from the germline V gene. Trimming pared 7 bases from V and 2 bases from J, leaving 23 bases between. As DNA, the CDR3 is TGTGCCAGCAACCCAGGCCGTATGAGGCGGATCAACACCGGGGAGCTGTTTTTT. It encodes CASNPGRMRRINTGELFF.

This clonotype has a count of ten or more. The V gene is TRBV7-6, the J gene TRBJ2-1, with 7 bases aligning to TRBD1. V trimming: 5 bases; J trimming: 1 base; junction bases outside the gene matches: 5. This CDR3 has 15 residues. Germline V lookup: CDR1 SGHVS, CDR2 FNYEAQ. The CDR3 here is CASSPTTGSYNEQFF. The CDR3 DNA is TGTGCCAGCAGCCCGACGACAGGGTCCTACAATGAGCAGTTCTTC. Variable domain in full (rest from reference TRBV7-6 and TRBJ2-1): GAGVSQSPRYKVTKRGQDVALRCDPISGHVSLYWYRQALGQGPEFLTYFNYEAQQDKSGLPNDRFSAERPEGSISTLTIQRTEQRDSAMYRCASSPTTGSYNEQFFGPGTRLTVL.

This clonotype occurred many times. The rearrangement links TRBV7-9 to TRBJ1-6; 11 bases are a match to TRBD1. CDR1 and CDR2 from the germline V gene are SEHNR and FQNEAQ (reference sequence). The CDR3 length is 14 residues. V was pared by 4 bases and J by 9 bases, with 2 bases of the junction left unmatched. Here the CDR3 reads CASSSGQGASPLHF. CDR3 nucleotides: TGTGCCAGCAGCTCAGGACAGGGGGCTTCACCCCTCCACTTT.

J is TRBJ1-4 and V is TRBV12-3 or TRBV12-4, with 7 bases that match TRBD1. The CDR3 loop spans 15 amino acids. V lost 7 bases and J lost 7; bases outside the gene matches: 12. The CDR3 DNA reads as TGTGCCAGCATCCTAACAGGGGTTCGATGTGAAAAACTGTTTTTT. Residues: CASILTGVRCEKLFF.

The chain recombines TRBV29-1 with TRBJ1-2; no reliable D call. Trimming removed 8 bases at V and 2 bases at J, with 12 bases between. The germline CDR1 and CDR2 sequences are SQVTM and ANQGSEA. The CDR3 runs to 12 residues. CDR3 sequence reads: CSFAEANYGYTF. The CDR3 nucleotides are TGCAGCTTTGCAGAAGCAAACTATGGCTACACCTTC.

This chain connects TRBV4-1 to TRBJ2-3; TRBD2 matches 7 bases. After removal of 1 base from V and 5 bases from J, the junction contained 9 bases not matched to a gene. This CDR3 comprises 16 residues. Germline assignment: CDR1 MGHRA and CDR2 YSYEKL. The CDR3 coding sequence is TGCGCCAGCAGCCAAGTATTAGCCCCGGGGGGAGATACGCAGTATTTT. It specifies CASSQVLAPGGDTQYF.

Ten or more counts support this clonotype. The V and J genes are TRBV18 and TRBJ2-1; tentatively, D is TRBD1 (6 bases). This CDR3 comprises 13 residues. In germline, CDR1 is KGHSH, CDR2 LQKENI. The V and J ends lost 3 bases and 5 bases respectively, with 8 bases between them. This CDR3 is CASSPDSDNEQFF. Here the CDR3 DNA reads TGTGCCAGCTCACCGGACAGTGACAATGAGCAGTTCTTC.

This clonotype occurred many times. The V gene is TRBV9, the J gene TRBJ1-3; D ambiguous. Germline CDR1 SGDLS, CDR2 YYNGEE. The CDR3 spans 14 residues. V shed 0 bases and J shed 4 bases, with 8 bases lying between them. The CDR3, as DNA: TGTGCCAGCAGCGTAGGGGTATCCGGAAACACCATATATTTT. Protein product: CASSVGVSGNTIYF.

This clonotype showed up just a few times. The chain couples TRBV18 to TRBJ1-2; 8 bases line up with TRBD1. Per germline, CDR1 KGHSH and CDR2 LQKENI. This CDR3 is 14 amino acids long. V was clipped by 6 bases and J by 8 bases; unmatched bases: 11. The CDR3 reads CASSTIRTGLGYTF. The CDR3 nucleotides are TGTGCCAGCTCGACCATAAGGACAGGGCTGGGCTACACCTTC.